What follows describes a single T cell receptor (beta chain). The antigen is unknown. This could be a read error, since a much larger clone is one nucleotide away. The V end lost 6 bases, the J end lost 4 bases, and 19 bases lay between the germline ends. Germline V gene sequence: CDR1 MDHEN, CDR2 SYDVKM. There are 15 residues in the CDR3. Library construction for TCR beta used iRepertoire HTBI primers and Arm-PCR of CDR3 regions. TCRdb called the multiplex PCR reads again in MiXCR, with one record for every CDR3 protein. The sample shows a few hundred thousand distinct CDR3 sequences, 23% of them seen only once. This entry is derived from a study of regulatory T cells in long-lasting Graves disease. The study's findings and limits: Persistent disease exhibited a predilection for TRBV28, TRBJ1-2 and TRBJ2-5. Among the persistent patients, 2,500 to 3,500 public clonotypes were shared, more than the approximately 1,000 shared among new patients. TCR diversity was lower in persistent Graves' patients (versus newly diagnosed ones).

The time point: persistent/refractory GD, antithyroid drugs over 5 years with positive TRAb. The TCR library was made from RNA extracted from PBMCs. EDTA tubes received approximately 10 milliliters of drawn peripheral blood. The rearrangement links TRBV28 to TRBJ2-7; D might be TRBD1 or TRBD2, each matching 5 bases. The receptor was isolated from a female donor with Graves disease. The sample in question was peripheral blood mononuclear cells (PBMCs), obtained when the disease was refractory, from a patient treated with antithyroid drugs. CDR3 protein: CASSSTRDHKYEQYF. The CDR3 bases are TGTGCCAGCAGCTCCACTCGGGACCACAAATACGAGCAGTACTTC.